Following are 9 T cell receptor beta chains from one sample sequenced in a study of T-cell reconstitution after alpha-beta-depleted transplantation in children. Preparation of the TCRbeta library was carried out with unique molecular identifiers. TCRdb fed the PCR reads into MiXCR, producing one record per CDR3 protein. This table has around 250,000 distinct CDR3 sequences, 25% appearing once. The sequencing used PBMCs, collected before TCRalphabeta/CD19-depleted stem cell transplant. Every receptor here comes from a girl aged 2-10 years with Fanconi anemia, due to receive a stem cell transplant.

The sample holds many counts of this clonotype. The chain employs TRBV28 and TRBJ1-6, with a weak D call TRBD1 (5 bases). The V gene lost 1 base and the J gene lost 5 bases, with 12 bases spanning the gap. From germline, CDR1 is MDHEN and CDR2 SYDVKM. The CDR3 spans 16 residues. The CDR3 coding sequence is TGTGCCAGCAGTTTATTTAGGGGCGTCAATAATTCACCCCTCCACTTT. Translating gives CASSLFRGVNNSPLHF.

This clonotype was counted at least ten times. Here the CDR3 reads CSVGTRGEQFF. The CDR3 region has the DNA TGCAGCGTGGGGACTAGGGGTGAGCAGTTCTTC. The chain uses TRBV29-1 and TRBJ2-1; 8 nucleotides match TRBD2. From germline, CDR1 is SQVTM and CDR2 ANQGSEA. The CDR3 is made up of 11 amino acids. Unmatched junction bases numbered 4, after V lost 6 bases and J lost 9 bases.

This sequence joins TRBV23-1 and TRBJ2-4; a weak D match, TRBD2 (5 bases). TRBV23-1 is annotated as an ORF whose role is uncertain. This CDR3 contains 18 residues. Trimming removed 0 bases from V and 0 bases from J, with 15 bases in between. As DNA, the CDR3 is TGCGCCAGCAGTCAATCGGCCCAGCGGTCTATAGCCAAAAACATTCAGTACTTC. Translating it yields CASSQSAQRSIAKNIQYF.

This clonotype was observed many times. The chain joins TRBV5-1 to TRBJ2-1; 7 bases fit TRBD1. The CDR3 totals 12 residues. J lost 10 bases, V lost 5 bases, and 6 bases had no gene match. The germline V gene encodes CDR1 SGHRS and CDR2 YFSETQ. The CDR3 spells CASSTQGYEQFF. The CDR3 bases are TGCGCCAGCAGTACACAGGGGTACGAGCAGTTCTTC.

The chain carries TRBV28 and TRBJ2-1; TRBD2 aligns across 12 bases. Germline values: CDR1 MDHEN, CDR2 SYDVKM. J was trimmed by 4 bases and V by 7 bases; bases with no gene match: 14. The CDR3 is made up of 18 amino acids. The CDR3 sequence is CASTSRASGRASYNEQFF. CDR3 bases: TGTGCCAGCACCTCCCGGGCTAGCGGGAGGGCTTCGTACAATGAGCAGTTCTTC.

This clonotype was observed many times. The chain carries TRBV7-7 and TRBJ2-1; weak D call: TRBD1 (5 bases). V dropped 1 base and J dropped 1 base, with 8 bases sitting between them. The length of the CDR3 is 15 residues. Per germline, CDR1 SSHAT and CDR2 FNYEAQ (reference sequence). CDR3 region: CASSLGRASYNEQFF. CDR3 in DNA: TGTGCCAGCAGCTTAGGCAGGGCGTCCTACAATGAGCAGTTCTTC.

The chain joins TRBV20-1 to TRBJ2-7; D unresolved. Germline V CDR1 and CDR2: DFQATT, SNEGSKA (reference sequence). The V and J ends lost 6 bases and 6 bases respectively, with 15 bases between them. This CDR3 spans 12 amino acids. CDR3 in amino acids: CSAIAARPEQYF. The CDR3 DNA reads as TGCAGTGCGATCGCGGCGCGGCCCGAGCAGTACTTC.

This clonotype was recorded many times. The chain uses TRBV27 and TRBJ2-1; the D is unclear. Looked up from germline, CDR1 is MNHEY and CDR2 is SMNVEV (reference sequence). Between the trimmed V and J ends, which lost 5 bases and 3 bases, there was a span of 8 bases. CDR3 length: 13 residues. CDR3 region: CASSLTYYNEQFF. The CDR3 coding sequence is TGTGCCAGCAGTCTCACATACTACAATGAGCAGTTCTTC.

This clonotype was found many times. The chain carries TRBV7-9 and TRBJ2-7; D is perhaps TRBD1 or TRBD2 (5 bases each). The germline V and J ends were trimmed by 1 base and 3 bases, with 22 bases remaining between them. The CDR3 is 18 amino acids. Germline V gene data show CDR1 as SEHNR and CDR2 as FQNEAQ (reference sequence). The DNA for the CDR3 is TGTGCCAGCAGCTTAGGATTCGGGGCGGCGGGCACTAACTACGAGCAGTACTTC. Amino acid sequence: CASSLGFGAAGTNYEQYF.